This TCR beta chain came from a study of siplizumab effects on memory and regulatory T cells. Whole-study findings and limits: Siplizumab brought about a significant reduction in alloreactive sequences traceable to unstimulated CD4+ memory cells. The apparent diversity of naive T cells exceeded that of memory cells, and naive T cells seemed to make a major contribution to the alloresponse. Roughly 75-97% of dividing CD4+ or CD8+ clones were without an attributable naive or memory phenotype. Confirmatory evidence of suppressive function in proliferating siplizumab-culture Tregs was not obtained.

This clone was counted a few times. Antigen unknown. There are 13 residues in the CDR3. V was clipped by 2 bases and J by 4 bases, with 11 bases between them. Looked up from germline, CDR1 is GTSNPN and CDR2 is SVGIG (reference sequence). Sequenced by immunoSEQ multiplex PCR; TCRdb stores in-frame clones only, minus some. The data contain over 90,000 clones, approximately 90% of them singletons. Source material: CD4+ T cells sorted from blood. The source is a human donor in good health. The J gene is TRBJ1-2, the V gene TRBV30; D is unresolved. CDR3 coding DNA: TGTGCCTGGAGTCCGGAGGAGCTCTATGGCTACACCTTC. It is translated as CAWSPEELYGYTF.